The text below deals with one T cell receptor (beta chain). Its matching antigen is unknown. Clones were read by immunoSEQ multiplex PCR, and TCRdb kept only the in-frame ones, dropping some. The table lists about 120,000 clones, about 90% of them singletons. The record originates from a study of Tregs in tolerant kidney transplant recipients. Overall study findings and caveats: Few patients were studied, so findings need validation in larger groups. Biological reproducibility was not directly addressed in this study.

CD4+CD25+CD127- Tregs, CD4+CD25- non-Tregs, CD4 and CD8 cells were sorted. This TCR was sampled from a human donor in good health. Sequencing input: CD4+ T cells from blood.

The CDR3 loop is CASSLGRIPYEQYF. CDR3 nucleotides: TGCGCCAGCAGCTTGGGGAGAATCCCTTACGAGCAGTACTTC. The chain combines TRBV5-1 with TRBJ2-7; no definite D call. The CDR3 extends over 14 amino acids. Germline V gene lookup returns CDR1 SGHRS and CDR2 YFSETQ. The V end was cut by 0 bases, the J end by 4 bases, with 11 bases between.